The clone carrying this TCR beta chain was seen many times. These data belong to a study of kidney transplant recipient with SARS-CoV-2 infection. MiXCR, applied by TCRdb to the reads, yields one record per CDR3 protein. In the table there are 200,000 to 300,000 distinct CDR3 sequences, about 30% of which are singletons. The sample was a blood sample, taken at baseline and between days 110 and 120 from a kidney transplant recipient. This clonotype was sampled from a young adult male patient who had COVID-19 and was a kidney transplant recipient. Some of these T cells may belong to the graft donor.

CDR3 region: CASRLRGSSYEQYF. In nucleotides, the CDR3 is TGTGCCAGCAGGCTTAGGGGTAGCTCCTACGAGCAGTACTTC. The chain combines TRBV12-3 or TRBV12-4 with TRBJ2-7; D might be TRBD1 (5 bases). The germline V and J ends were trimmed by 6 bases and 0 bases, with 12 bases remaining between them. This CDR3 region has 14 residues.